This note documents a single TCR beta chain sequence. This sample stems from a study of T cells in Graves' hyperthyroidism and ophthalmopathy. Authors of the study amplified TCR beta CDR3 regions from RNA transcripts. The TCR CDR3 first-round RT-PCR relied on the HTBI primer set. TCRdb called the multiplex PCR reads again in MiXCR, with one record for every CDR3 protein. The sample shows some 570,000 distinct CDR3 sequences, approximately 15% of them seen only once. After removal of 4 bases from V and 3 bases from J, the junction contained 6 bases not matched to a gene. The CDR3 totals 15 residues. Germline V gene lookup returns CDR1 SGHTA and CDR2 FQGNSA. Lactation, pregnancy, other autoimmune disease or uncontrolled infection led to exclusion of patients.

This receptor was taken from a woman in her late teens or twenties with Graves' ophthalmopathy. This chain connects TRBV7-2 to TRBJ1-2, with 9 bases that match TRBD1. The sequenced sample consisted of blood. The CDR3 is CASSSPRQGDYGYTF. CDR3 DNA: TGTGCCAGCAGCTCCCCGAGACAGGGGGACTATGGCTACACCTTC.